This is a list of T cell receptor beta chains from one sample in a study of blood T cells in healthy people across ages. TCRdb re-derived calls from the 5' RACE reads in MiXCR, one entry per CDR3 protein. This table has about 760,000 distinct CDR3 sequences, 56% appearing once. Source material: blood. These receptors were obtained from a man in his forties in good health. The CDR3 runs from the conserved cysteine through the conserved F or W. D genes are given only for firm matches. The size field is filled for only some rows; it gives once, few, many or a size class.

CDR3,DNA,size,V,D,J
CASSLGGQWNEQYF,TGTGCCAGCAGTTTGGGGGGACAGTGGAATGAGCAGTACTTC,-,TRBV12-3/TRBV12-4,-,TRBJ2-7
CSALKGGRSTDTQYF,TGCAGTGCTCTTAAGGGAGGGCGGAGCACAGATACGCAGTATTTT,-,TRBV20-1,TRBD2,TRBJ2-3
CASSFRGRVSQPQHF,TGTGCCAGCAGTTTTCGCGGCAGGGTCAGCCAGCCCCAGCATTTT,-,TRBV27,-,TRBJ1-5
CASSLSDSLSYEQYF,TGTGCCAGCAGCTTGTCGGACAGTTTATCCTACGAGCAGTACTTC,once,TRBV7-8,-,TRBJ2-7
CSVSGNEQFF,TGCAGCGTGTCCGGGAATGAGCAGTTCTTC,-,TRBV29-1,-,TRBJ2-1
CASSGRRSSGANVLTF,TGTGCCAGCAGCGGCAGACGGAGCTCTGGGGCCAACGTCCTGACTTTC,few,TRBV21-1,-,TRBJ2-6
CASSKLYRDSLAKNIQYF,TGTGCCAGCAGCAAACTTTACAGGGATTCCCTAGCTAAAAACATTCAGTACTTC,-,TRBV21-1,-,TRBJ2-4
CSAPHSGQETQYF,TGCAGTGCTCCTCATAGCGGCCAAGAGACCCAGTACTTC,few,TRBV20-1,-,TRBJ2-5
CSARGGGQLETQYF,TGCAGTGCAAGGGGCGGGGGGCAACTAGAGACCCAGTACTTC,-,TRBV20-1,TRBD2,TRBJ2-5
CASSFLAGDLTDTQYF,TGTGCCAGCAGTTTTTTAGCGGGAGACCTCACAGATACGCAGTATTTT,-,TRBV27,TRBD2,TRBJ2-3
CASSQQAQFEQYF,TGCGCCAGCAGTCAGCAAGCCCAATTTGAGCAGTACTTC,-,TRBV23-1,-,TRBJ2-5
CAISVASYEQYF,TGTGCCATCAGTGTTGCGTCTTACGAGCAGTACTTC,once,TRBV10-3,-,TRBJ2-7
CACHPGQGNQPQHF,TGTGCCTGTCACCCGGGACAGGGCAATCAGCCCCAGCATTTT,-,TRBV30,TRBD1,TRBJ1-5
CASSQETGEKMTHRDYEQFF,TGTGCCAGCAGCCAAGAGACAGGTGAGAAGATGACCCATCGGGACTATGAGCAGTTCTTC,-,TRBV3-1,-,TRBJ2-1
CSARPGQGMDTIYF,TGCAGTGCTAGACCGGGACAGGGGATGGACACCATATATTTT,-,TRBV20-1,TRBD1,TRBJ1-3
CATSRVKSTDTQYF,TGTGCCACCAGCAGAGTAAAAAGCACAGATACGCAGTATTTT,few,TRBV15,-,TRBJ2-3
CSARGASGVNNEQFF,TGCAGTGCTAGAGGGGCTAGCGGGGTCAACAATGAGCAGTTCTTC,-,TRBV20-1,TRBD2,TRBJ2-1
CAISDADRIRNEQFF,TGTGCCATCAGTGATGCTGACAGGATCAGGAATGAGCAGTTCTTC,-,TRBV24-1,-,TRBJ2-1
CASEGDRVDTQYF,TGTGCCAGCGAGGGGGACAGGGTCGATACGCAGTATTTT,few,TRBV5-6,TRBD1,TRBJ2-3
CASSHTGANVLTF,TGTGCCAGCAGCCATACTGGGGCCAACGTCCTGACTTTC,few,TRBV14,-,TRBJ2-6
CASSLQGGEQFF,TGCGCCAGCAGCTTACAGGGCGGTGAGCAGTTCTTC,-,TRBV5-1,-,TRBJ2-1
CAISVLAENEQFF,TGTGCCATCAGTGTACTAGCGGAAAATGAGCAGTTCTTC,-,TRBV10-3,TRBD2,TRBJ2-1
CASLAGGSGYNEQFF,TGTGCCAGCTTAGCGGGGGGGTCGGGCTACAATGAGCAGTTCTTC,-,TRBV6-5,TRBD2,TRBJ2-1
CSAPSEDTAIGASQPQHF,TGCAGTGCCCCCAGCGAAGATACAGCGATTGGGGCATCGCAGCCCCAGCATTTT,-,TRBV20-1,-,TRBJ1-5
CASSLSFRGAGKNIQYF,TGTGCCAGCAGTTTATCCTTTCGGGGGGCAGGGAAAAACATTCAGTACTTC,few,TRBV27,-,TRBJ2-4
CASTQGATQYF,TGTGCCAGCACCCAGGGCGCTACCCAGTACTTC,-,TRBV6-6,-,TRBJ2-5
CATGTSGSYNEQFF,TGTGCCACCGGGACTAGCGGATCCTACAATGAGCAGTTCTTC,-,TRBV24-1,TRBD2,TRBJ2-1
CASSFKTSGNEQFF,TGTGCCAGCAGCTTCAAGACTAGCGGCAATGAGCAGTTCTTC,few,TRBV7-3,TRBD2,TRBJ2-1
CASRSGLAVSGANVLTF,TGCGCCAGCAGATCGGGACTAGCGGTCTCTGGGGCCAACGTCCTGACTTTC,few,TRBV5-1,TRBD2,TRBJ2-6
CASSSLGQGIYEQYF,TGTGCCAGCAGCTCCCTGGGACAGGGGATCTACGAGCAGTACTTC,few,TRBV13,TRBD1,TRBJ2-7
CASRDRLSNEQFF,TGTGCCAGCCGGGACAGGCTGAGCAATGAGCAGTTCTTC,-,TRBV12-3/TRBV12-4,TRBD1,TRBJ2-1
CASTYGGTKNIQYF,TGTGCCAGCACCTATGGGGGTACAAAGAACATTCAGTACTTC,-,TRBV12-3/TRBV12-4,-,TRBJ2-4
CASSLLGTGLGANVLTF,TGTGCCAGCAGCTTACTTGGGACAGGGCTCGGGGCCAACGTCCTGACTTTC,-,TRBV7-3,TRBD1,TRBJ2-6
CASSLQGSSGTEAFF,TGTGCCAGCAGCTTGCAGGGCTCATCGGGCACTGAAGCTTTCTTT,-,TRBV5-5,-,TRBJ1-1
CASSSTRDGTQYF,TGTGCCAGCAGTTCTACTCGGGACGGAACGCAGTATTTT,-,TRBV27,-,TRBJ2-3
CAGRKSLLVYTF,TGTGCCGGCAGGAAGAGCCTCCTCGTTTACACCTTC,-,TRBV28,-,TRBJ1-2
CASSQVAGVINEQFF,TGTGCCAGCAGCCAAGTAGCGGGAGTTATAAATGAGCAGTTCTTC,-,TRBV3-1,TRBD2,TRBJ2-1
CSAPVRTGWEGYTF,TGCAGTGCTCCTGTGAGGACAGGGTGGGAGGGCTACACCTTC,-,TRBV20-1,TRBD1,TRBJ1-2
CASRVQGTYNEQFF,TGTGCCAGCAGGGTACAGGGGACCTACAATGAGCAGTTCTTC,-,TRBV6-5,TRBD1,TRBJ2-1
CASSYGGLTEAFF,TGTGCCAGCAGTTACGGGGGGCTCACTGAAGCTTTCTTT,-,TRBV6-2/TRBV6-3,-,TRBJ1-1
CASSPPVGQTNTEAFF,TGTGCCAGCAGCCCCCCCGTGGGACAGACTAACACTGAAGCTTTCTTT,-,TRBV3-1,TRBD1,TRBJ1-1
CASSLVLDGGELFF,TGTGCCAGCAGCTTGGTTCTTGACGGGGGAGAACTGTTTTTT,-,TRBV5-5,-,TRBJ1-4
CASRTRLAGETQYF,TGTGCCAGCAGAACGAGACTAGCTGGAGAGACCCAGTACTTC,-,TRBV12-3/TRBV12-4,TRBD2,TRBJ2-5
CASSVGRAGYEQYF,TGTGCCAGCAGCGTGGGCAGGGCGGGGTATGAGCAGTACTTC,-,TRBV9,-,TRBJ2-7
CSGATSGGTDTQYF,TGCAGTGGTGCTACTAGCGGAGGCACAGATACGCAGTATTTT,few,TRBV20-1,TRBD2,TRBJ2-3
CASSKGFGRGVVVSGANVLTF,TGTGCCAGCAGCAAAGGGTTTGGCAGGGGGGTAGTTGTTTCTGGGGCCAACGTCCTGACTTTC,few,TRBV21-1,-,TRBJ2-6
CSAIGDSNQPQHF,TGCAGTGCTATCGGGGATAGCAATCAGCCCCAGCATTTT,-,TRBV20-1,-,TRBJ1-5
CSVVTSGIEQYF,TGCAGCGTTGTAACCAGCGGGATCGAGCAGTACTTC,-,TRBV29-1,TRBD2,TRBJ2-7
CSVAQGAVNEQYF,TGCAGCGTTGCTCAGGGGGCAGTCAACGAGCAGTACTTC,few,TRBV29-1,TRBD1,TRBJ2-7
CASRAGHQETQYF,TGTGCCAGCAGAGCCGGTCACCAAGAGACCCAGTACTTC,few,TRBV2,-,TRBJ2-5
CASSLAFPHEQYF,TGTGCCAGCAGCTTAGCGTTCCCCCACGAGCAGTACTTC,-,TRBV7-2,-,TRBJ2-7
CASTGLGRAISGANVLTF,TGCGCCAGCACCGGCCTAGGCAGGGCGATCTCTGGGGCCAACGTCCTGACTTTC,few,TRBV5-1,-,TRBJ2-6
CASSLSGFNTEAFF,TGTGCCAGCAGTTTATCAGGGTTTAACACTGAAGCTTTCTTT,-,TRBV27,-,TRBJ1-1
CASSKTGGGNSPLHF,TGTGCCAGCAGTAAGACAGGGGGAGGGAATTCACCCCTCCACTTT,-,TRBV6-5,TRBD1,TRBJ1-6
CSARGGWGTDTQYF,TGCAGTGCTAGAGGTGGGTGGGGCACAGATACGCAGTATTTT,-,TRBV20-1,-,TRBJ2-3
CASVQLAGASDTQYF,TGTGCTAGCGTCCAACTAGCGGGAGCTTCGGATACGCAGTATTTT,few,TRBV12-5,TRBD2,TRBJ2-3